These 15 T cell receptor beta chains were all obtained from the same sample, sequenced in a study of blood T cells in healthy people across ages (dated by TCRdb to the mid-2010s). Libraries were constructed by 5' RACE. Sequencing relied on an Illumina HiSeq 2500. A second about 7 to 11 cycle PCR used a sample-barcoded 5' primer and a J-beta primer mix. Using fastp at Q25 and MiXCR, TCRdb reprocessed the public reads and kept productive beta chains. One record per CDR3 amino acid sequence lists the most common genes and DNA. This sample holds some 670,000 distinct CDR3 sequences; about 50% were observed only once. The ten most abundant clones make up approximately 13% of the sample. Sequencing was carried out using blood. The receptors originated from a woman at least 80 years old in good health.

The chain combines TRBV7-9 with TRBJ2-5; perhaps TRBD1 as D (6 bases). CDR1 is SEHNR and CDR2 is FQNEAQ in the germline V gene (reference sequence). The CDR3 is 14 residues long. The V end lost 2 bases, the J end lost 2 bases, and 9 bases lay between the germline ends. The DNA of the CDR3 is TGTGCCAGCAGCTTAATGGGGGCTCAAGAGACCCAGTACTTC. Translation: CASSLMGAQETQYF.

Remarks on this clonotype: Given a much more abundant clone one base away, this may be a read error. The chain carries TRBV9 and TRBJ2-7; weak D call: TRBD1 (6 bases). There are 14 residues in the CDR3. Trimming took 6 bases from V and 7 from J, leaving 20 bases between them. Per the germline V gene, CDR1 is SGDLS and CDR2 is YYNGEE. CDR3 sequence reads: CASTRGGQNNEQYF. In DNA form, the CDR3 reads TGTGCCAGCACCCGAGGGGGACAAAACAATGAGCAGTACTTC.

As regards this clonotype: A much larger clone differs from this one at a single base, so this may be a read error. The chain carries TRBV12-3 or TRBV12-4 and TRBJ2-7; 7 nucleotides line up with TRBD1. The ends lost 5 bases at V and 7 bases at J; junction bases unmatched: 17. The CDR3 length is 16 residues. CDR3 protein: CASSPTPTGTVDEQYF. Here the CDR3 DNA reads TGTGCCAGCAGTCCGACTCCGACAGGGACGGTGGATGAGCAGTACTTC.

The chain couples TRBV7-2 to TRBJ1-5; D is undetermined. With 2 bases removed from V and 2 bases from J, the gap between germline ends came to 7 bases. CDR1 SGHTA and CDR2 FQGNSA come from the germline V gene. The CDR3 runs 14 residues. The CDR3 nucleotides are TGTGCCAGCAGCTTAACGGCAGGCAATCAGCCCCAGCATTTT. This sequence encodes CASSLTAGNQPQHF.

This clonotype was seen many times. This chain links TRBV2 with TRBJ2-1; 12 bases agree with TRBD2. The length of the CDR3 is 15 residues. The J segment lost 8 bases and the V segment lost 6 bases, leaving 8 bases of the junction unmatched. CDR1 is SNHLY and CDR2 is FYNNEI in the germline V gene. CDR3 loop: CASSLLAGGRHEQFF. CDR3 DNA: TGTGCCAGCAGCTTACTAGCGGGAGGCAGGCATGAGCAGTTCTTC. Full variable domain (outside the CDR3, taken from reference TRBV2 and TRBJ2-1): EPEVTQTPSHQVTQMGQEVILRCVPISNHLYFYWYRQILGQKVEFLVSFYNNEISEKSEIFDDQFSVERPDGSNFTLKIRSTKLEDSAMYFCASSLLAGGRHEQFFGPGTRLTVL.

This clonotype was counted only a few times. The V and J genes are TRBV7-3 and TRBJ2-3, with D possibly being TRBD1 or TRBD2 (5 bases each). The V gene lost 4 bases and the J gene lost 2 bases, with 13 bases spanning the gap. The V gene's germline CDR1 is SGHTA and CDR2 FQGTGA. The CDR3 has 15 amino acids. In DNA form, the CDR3 reads TGTGCCAGCAGCTACCGGGGCTTTCTCACAGATACGCAGTATTTT. Protein: CASSYRGFLTDTQYF.

The chain links TRBV7-2 to TRBJ2-4; 8 bases are a match to TRBD1. The germline V gene has CDR1 SGHTA and CDR2 FQGNSA. This CDR3 has 12 amino acids. J was trimmed by 13 bases and V by 6 bases; bases with no gene match: 8. This chain's CDR3 is CASSQGAWEQYF. The CDR3 coding sequence is TGTGCCAGCAGTCAGGGGGCGTGGGAGCAGTACTTC.

With respect to this clonotype: The missing conserved phenylalanine or tryptophan at the end of this CDR3 makes a read error likely. The DNA is omitted, as the CDR3 cannot be located on it reliably, and the CDR3 follows TCRdb's listing. The chain is built from TRBV19 and TRBJ2-1; the table's D gene call, TRBD1, was not cross checked with the DNA. With termini counted, the CDR3 has 13 amino acids. The germline gives CDR1 LNHDA, CDR2 SQIVND (reference sequence). The CDR3 here is CASSPGQGLLGFS.

The CDR3 nucleotides are TGCGCCAGCAGCCAAGAACCCTTGGGGGAGACCCAGTACTTC. Its translation is CASSQEPLGETQYF. The chain is built from TRBV4-1 and TRBJ2-5; D ambiguous. Germline loops: CDR1 MGHRA, CDR2 YSYEKL. The CDR3 extends over 14 amino acids. V shed 0 bases and J shed 5 bases, with 10 bases lying between them.

The chain combines TRBV12-3 or TRBV12-4 with TRBJ1-2; 8 bases are shared with TRBD1. The trim removed 6 bases at V and 1 base at J, leaving 4 bases unmatched. The CDR3 is 14 residues long. The DNA for the CDR3 is TGTGCCAGCAGCAGACAGGGGATTAACTATGGCTACACCTTC. Encoded protein: CASSRQGINYGYTF.

This clonotype showed up many times. This chain uses TRBV18 with TRBJ2-1, with 12 bases fitting TRBD1. CDR3 size: 15 residues. The V and J ends lost 2 bases and 8 bases, in that order; junction bases with no gene match: 4. Germline V gene sequence: CDR1 KGHSH, CDR2 LQKENI. CDR3 sequence (DNA): TGTGCCAGCTCACCAGGGACAGGGGGCTCGGATGAGCAGTTCTTC. Amino acids: CASSPGTGGSDEQFF.

This clonotype was observed many times. The V call is TRBV6-5, the J call TRBJ1-2, with D tentatively TRBD1 (5 bases). This CDR3 is built from 16 residues. CDR1 and CDR2 from the germline V gene are MNHEY and SVGAGI. Trimming removed 2 bases at V and 0 bases at J, with 13 bases between. This CDR3 is CASSYLGPTANYGYTF. Here the CDR3 DNA reads TGTGCCAGCAGTTACCTAGGACCGACAGCTAACTATGGCTACACCTTC.

This clonotype was picked up a small number of times. The chain recombines TRBV27 with TRBJ2-1; no reliable D call. Trimming removed 6 bases at V and 6 bases at J, with 15 bases between. CDR3 length equals 14 residues. Looked up from germline, CDR1 is MNHEY and CDR2 is SMNVEV (reference sequence). CDR3 protein: CASRTERWGNEQFF. Here the CDR3 DNA reads TGTGCCAGCAGGACCGAAAGGTGGGGCAATGAGCAGTTCTTC.

This clonotype was counted ten times or more. J is TRBJ2-1 and V is TRBV9, with D uncertain. Trimming shortened V by 0 bases and J by 8 bases, and 27 bases separated the two germline ends. The CDR3 sequence is 19 residues long. The germline V gene encodes CDR1 SGDLS and CDR2 YYNGEE. The CDR3 DNA follows: TGTGCCAGCAGCGTAGACGTAGGTGGAACTCCCCGCTCGGCACATGAGCAGTTCTTC. Protein: CASSVDVGGTPRSAHEQFF.

The V gene is TRBV20-1, the J gene TRBJ1-1, with 10 bases lining up with TRBD1. The germline gives CDR1 DFQATT, CDR2 SNEGSKA (reference sequence). The trim removed 2 bases at V and 4 bases at J, leaving 10 bases unmatched. CDR3 length equals 16 residues. The chain's CDR3 is CSARNEDRGWVTEAFF. CDR3 DNA: TGCAGTGCTAGAAACGAGGACAGGGGGTGGGTCACTGAAGCTTTCTTT.